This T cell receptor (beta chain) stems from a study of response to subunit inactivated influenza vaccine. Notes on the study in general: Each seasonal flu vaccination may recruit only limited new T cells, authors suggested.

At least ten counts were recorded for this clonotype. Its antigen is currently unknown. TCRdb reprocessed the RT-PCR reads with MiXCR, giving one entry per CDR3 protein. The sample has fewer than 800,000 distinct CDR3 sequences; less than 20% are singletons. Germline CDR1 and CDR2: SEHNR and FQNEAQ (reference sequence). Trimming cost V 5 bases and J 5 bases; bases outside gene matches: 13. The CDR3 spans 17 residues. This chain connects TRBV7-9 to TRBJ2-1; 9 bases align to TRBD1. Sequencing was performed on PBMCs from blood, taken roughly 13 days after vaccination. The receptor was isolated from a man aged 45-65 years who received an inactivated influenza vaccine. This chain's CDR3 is CASSTNFRDRVDNEQFF. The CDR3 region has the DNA TGTGCCAGCAGCACAAATTTCCGGGACAGGGTGGACAATGAGCAGTTCTTC.